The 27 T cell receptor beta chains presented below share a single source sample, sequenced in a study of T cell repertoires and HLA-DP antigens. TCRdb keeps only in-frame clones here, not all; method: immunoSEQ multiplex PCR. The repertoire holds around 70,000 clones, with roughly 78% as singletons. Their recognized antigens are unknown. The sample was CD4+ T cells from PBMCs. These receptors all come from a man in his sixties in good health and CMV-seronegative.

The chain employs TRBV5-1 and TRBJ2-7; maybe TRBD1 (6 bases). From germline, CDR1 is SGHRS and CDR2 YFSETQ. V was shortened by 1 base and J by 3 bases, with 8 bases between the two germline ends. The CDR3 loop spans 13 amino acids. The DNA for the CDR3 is TGCGCCAGCAGCTTGACAGGGATCTACGAGCAGTACTTC. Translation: CASSLTGIYEQYF.

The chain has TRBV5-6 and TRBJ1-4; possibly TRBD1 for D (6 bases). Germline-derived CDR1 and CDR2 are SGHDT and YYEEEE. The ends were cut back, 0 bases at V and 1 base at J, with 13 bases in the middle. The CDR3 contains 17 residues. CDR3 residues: CASSLVGGAKTNEKLFF. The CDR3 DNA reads TGTGCCAGCAGCTTGGTGGGGGGCGCGAAAACTAATGAAAAACTGTTTTTT.

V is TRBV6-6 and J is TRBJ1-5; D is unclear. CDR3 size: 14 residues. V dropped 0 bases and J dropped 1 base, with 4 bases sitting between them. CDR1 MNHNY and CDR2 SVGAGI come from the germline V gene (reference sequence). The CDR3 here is CASSYSNSNQPQHF. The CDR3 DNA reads TGTGCCAGCAGTTACTCGAACAGCAATCAGCCCCAGCATTTT.

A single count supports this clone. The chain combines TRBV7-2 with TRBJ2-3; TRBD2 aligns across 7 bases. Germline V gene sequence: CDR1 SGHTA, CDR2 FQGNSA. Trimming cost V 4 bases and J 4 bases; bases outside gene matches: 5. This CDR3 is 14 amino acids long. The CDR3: CASSSRRGADTQYF. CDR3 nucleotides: TGTGCCAGCAGCTCCCGACGGGGGGCAGATACGCAGTATTTT.

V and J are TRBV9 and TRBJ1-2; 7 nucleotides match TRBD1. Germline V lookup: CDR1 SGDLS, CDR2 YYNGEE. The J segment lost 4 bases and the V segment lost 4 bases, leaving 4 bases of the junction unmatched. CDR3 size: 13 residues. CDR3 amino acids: CASSRQGTYGYTF. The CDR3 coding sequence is TGTGCCAGCAGCCGACAGGGAACCTATGGCTACACCTTC.

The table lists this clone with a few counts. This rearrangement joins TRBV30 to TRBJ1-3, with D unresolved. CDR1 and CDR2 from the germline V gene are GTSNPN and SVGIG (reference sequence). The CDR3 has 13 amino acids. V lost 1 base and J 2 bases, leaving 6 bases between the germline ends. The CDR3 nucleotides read TGTGCCTGGAGTGCGGGTACTGGAAACACCATATATTTT. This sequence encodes CAWSAGTGNTIYF.

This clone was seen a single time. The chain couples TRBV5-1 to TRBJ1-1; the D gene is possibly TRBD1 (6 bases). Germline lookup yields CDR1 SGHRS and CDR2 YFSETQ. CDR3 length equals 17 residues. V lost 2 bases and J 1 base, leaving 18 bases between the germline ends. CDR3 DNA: TGCGCCAGCAGCTTCAGTGGGGGCGGGTCTGGGAACACTGAAGCTTTCTTT. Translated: CASSFSGGGSGNTEAFF.

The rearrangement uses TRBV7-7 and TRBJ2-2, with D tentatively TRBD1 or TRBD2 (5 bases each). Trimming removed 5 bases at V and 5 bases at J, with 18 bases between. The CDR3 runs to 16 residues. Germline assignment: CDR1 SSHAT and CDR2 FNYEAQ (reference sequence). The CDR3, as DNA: TGTGCCAGCAGCCCGGGGAGCCAGGGTTTTACCGGGGAGCTGTTTTTT. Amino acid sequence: CASSPGSQGFTGELFF.

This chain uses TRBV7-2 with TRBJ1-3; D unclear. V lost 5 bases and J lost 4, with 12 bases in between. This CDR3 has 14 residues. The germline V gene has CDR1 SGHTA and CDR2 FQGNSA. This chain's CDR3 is CASSVNRAGNTIYF. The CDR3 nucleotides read TGTGCCAGCAGCGTTAACCGGGCCGGAAACACCATATATTTT.

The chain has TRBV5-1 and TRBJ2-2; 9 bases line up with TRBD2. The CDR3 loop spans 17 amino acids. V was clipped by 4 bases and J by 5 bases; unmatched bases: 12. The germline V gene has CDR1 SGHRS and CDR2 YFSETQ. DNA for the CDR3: TGCGCCAGCAGCCCGGGACTAGCATTCCGAACGACCGGGGAGCTGTTTTTT. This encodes CASSPGLAFRTTGELFF.

Here the CDR3 reads CASSDRGSGANVLTF. DNA of the CDR3: TGTGCCAGCAGTGACAGGGGATCTGGGGCCAACGTCCTGACTTTC. The V gene is TRBV2, the J gene TRBJ2-6; maybe TRBD1 (6 bases). The CDR3 extends over 15 amino acids. Trimming shortened V by 3 bases and J by 1 base, and 7 bases separated the two germline ends. CDR1 SNHLY and CDR2 FYNNEI come from the germline V gene.

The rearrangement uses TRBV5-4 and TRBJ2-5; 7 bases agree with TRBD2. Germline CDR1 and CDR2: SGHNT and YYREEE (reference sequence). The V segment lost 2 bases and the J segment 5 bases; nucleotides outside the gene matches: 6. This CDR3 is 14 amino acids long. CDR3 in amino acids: CASSLGHGGETQYF. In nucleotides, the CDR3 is TGTGCCAGCAGCTTAGGGCACGGGGGGGAGACCCAGTACTTC.

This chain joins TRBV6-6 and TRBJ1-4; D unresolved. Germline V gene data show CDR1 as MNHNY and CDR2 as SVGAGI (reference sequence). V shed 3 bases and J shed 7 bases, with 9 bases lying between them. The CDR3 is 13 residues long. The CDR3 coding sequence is TGTGCCAGCAGTTATGCCGGATTTGAAAAACTGTTTTTT. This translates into CASSYAGFEKLFF.

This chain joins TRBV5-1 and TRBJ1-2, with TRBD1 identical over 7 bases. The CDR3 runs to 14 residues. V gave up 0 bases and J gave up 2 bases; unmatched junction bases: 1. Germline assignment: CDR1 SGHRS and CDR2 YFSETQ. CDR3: CASSLGRGNYGYTF. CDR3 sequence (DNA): TGCGCCAGCAGCTTGGGCAGGGGGAACTATGGCTACACCTTC.

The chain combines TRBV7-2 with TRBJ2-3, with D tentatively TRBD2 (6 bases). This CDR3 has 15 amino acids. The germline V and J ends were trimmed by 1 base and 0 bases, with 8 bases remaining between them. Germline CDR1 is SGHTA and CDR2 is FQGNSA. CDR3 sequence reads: CASSLVRGSTDTQYF. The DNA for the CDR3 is TGTGCCAGCAGCTTAGTTCGGGGGAGCACAGATACGCAGTATTTT.

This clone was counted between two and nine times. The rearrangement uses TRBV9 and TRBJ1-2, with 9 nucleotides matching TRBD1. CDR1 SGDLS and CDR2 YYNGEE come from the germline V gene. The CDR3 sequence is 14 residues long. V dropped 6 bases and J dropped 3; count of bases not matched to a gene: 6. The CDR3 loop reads CASTDGTGYYGYTF. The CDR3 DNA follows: TGTGCCAGCACCGACGGGACAGGGTACTATGGCTACACCTTC. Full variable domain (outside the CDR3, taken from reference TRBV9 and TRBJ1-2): DSGVTQTPKHLITATGQRVTLRCSPRSGDLSVYWYQQSLDQGLQFLIQYYNGEERAKGNILERFSAQQFPDLHSELNLSSLELGDSALYFCASTDGTGYYGYTFGSGTRLTVV.

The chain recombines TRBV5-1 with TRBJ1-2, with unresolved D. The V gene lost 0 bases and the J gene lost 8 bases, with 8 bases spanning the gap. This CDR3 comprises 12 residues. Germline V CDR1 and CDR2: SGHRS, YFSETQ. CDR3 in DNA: TGCGCCAGCAGCTTGGAAGTTGGGGGCTACACCTTC. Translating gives CASSLEVGGYTF.

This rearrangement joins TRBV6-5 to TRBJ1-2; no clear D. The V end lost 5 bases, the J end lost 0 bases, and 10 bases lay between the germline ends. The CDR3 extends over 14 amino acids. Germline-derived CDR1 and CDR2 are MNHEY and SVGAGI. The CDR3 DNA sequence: TGTGCCAGCAGTAAGGACGGAGCTAACTATGGCTACACCTTC. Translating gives CASSKDGANYGYTF.

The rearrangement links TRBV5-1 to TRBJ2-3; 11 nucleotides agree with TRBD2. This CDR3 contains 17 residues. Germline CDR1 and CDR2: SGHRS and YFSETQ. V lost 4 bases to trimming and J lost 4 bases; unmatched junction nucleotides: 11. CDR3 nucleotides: TGCGCCAGCAGCAGGGGACTAGCGGACCATGTAGCAGATACGCAGTATTTT. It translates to CASSRGLADHVADTQYF.

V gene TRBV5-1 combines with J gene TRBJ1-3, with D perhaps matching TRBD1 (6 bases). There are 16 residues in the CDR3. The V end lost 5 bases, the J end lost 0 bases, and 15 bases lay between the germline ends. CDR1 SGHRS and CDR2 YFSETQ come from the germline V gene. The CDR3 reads CASRGGGGDSGNTIYF. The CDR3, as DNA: TGCGCCAGCAGGGGGGGCGGCGGAGACTCTGGAAACACCATATATTTT.

The CDR3 spells CASSPRTGGNTEAFF. CDR3 in DNA: TGTGCCAGCAGTCCTCGGACAGGGGGGAACACTGAAGCTTTCTTT. The chain recombines TRBV27 with TRBJ1-1; TRBD1 aligns across 10 bases. CDR1 is MNHEY and CDR2 is SMNVEV in the germline V gene (reference sequence). The CDR3 length is 15 residues. J was trimmed by 1 base and V by 5 bases; bases with no gene match: 4.

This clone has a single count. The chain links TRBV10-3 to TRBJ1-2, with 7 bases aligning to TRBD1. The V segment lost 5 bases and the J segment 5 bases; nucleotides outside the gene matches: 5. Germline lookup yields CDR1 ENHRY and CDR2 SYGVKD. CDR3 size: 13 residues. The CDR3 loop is CAISSPQGYGYTF. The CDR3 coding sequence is TGTGCCATCAGTTCACCACAGGGGTATGGCTACACCTTC.

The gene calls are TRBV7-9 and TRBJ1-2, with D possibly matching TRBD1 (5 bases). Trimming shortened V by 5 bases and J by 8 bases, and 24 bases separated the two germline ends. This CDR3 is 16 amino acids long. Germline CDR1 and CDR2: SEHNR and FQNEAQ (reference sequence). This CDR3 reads CASSPWRDSLAHGYTF. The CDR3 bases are TGTGCCAGCAGCCCCTGGCGGGACTCCTTGGCTCACGGCTACACCTTC.

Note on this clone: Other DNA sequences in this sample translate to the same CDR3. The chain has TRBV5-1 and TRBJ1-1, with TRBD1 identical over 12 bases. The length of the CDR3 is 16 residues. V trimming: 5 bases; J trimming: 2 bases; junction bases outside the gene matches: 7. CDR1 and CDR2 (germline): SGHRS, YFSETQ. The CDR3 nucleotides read TGCGCCAGCAGTCCGGGGGACAGGGGGCAAAACACTGAAGCTTTCTTT. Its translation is CASSPGDRGQNTEAFF.

This chain's CDR3 is CAWSVSYEQYF. For the CDR3, the DNA is TGTGCCTGGAGTGTTTCCTACGAGCAGTACTTC. This rearrangement joins TRBV30 to TRBJ2-7; D call uncertain. Germline-derived CDR1 and CDR2 are GTSNPN and SVGIG (reference sequence). Trimming removed 0 bases at V and 1 base at J, with 1 base between. The CDR3 totals 11 residues.

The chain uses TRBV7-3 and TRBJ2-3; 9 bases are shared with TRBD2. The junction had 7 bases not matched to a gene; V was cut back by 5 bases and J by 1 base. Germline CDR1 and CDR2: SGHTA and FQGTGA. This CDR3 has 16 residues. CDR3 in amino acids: CASSPDRLAGTDTQYF. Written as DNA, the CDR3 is TGTGCCAGCAGCCCAGATCGACTAGCGGGCACAGATACGCAGTATTTT.

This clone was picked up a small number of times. The CDR3 nucleotides read TGCGCCAGCAGCCAAGACACAGTGCCCCCCGGCAATGAGCAGTTCTTC. Its translation: CASSQDTVPPGNEQFF. This chain uses TRBV4-3 with TRBJ2-1; D uncertain. Germline CDR1 reads LGHNA; CDR2 reads YSLEER. The CDR3 sequence is 16 residues long. V was trimmed by 0 bases and J by 6 bases, leaving 15 bases between them.